A selection of T cell receptor beta chains follows, all from one sample in a study of identical twins. TCRdb re-analysed the 5' RACE reads in MiXCR, keeping a single row per CDR3 protein. The profile shows 300,000 to 400,000 distinct CDR3 sequences, roughly 9% of them singletons. Sequencing used naive T cells sorted from blood. These receptors all come from a woman aged 45-65 years in good health. CDR3s include the opening cysteine and the closing phenylalanine or tryptophan. D genes are given only for firm matches. Rows may omit the clone size; those that give it use once, few, many or a size class.

many	TRBD1	TRBV12-3/TRBV12-4	TRBJ1-1	CASRDRLNTEAFF	TGTGCCAGCAGGGACAGGTTGAACACTGAAGCTTTCTTT
many	TRBD1	TRBV29-1	TRBJ2-7	CSVAYRGHEQYF	TGCAGCGTTGCTTACAGGGGCCACGAGCAGTACTTC
-	-	TRBV25-1	TRBJ2-3	CASSDEVDTQYF	TGTGCCAGCAGTGACGAGGTAGATACGCAGTATTTT
many	TRBD2	TRBV20-1	TRBJ2-5	CSARDGLAGLTQYF	TGCAGTGCTAGAGATGGACTAGCGGGACTGACCCAGTACTTC
many	-	TRBV27	TRBJ1-5	CASRPAGARQPQHF	TGTGCCAGCAGACCGGCCGGAGCTAGGCAGCCCCAGCATTTT
-	-	TRBV12-3/TRBV12-4	TRBJ1-5	CASSPSPGTQPQHF	TGTGCCAGCAGTCCGAGCCCAGGGACTCAGCCCCAGCATTTT
few	-	TRBV6-5	TRBJ1-2	CASSYSPREGYGYTF	TGTGCCAGCAGTTACTCTCCACGGGAAGGGTATGGCTACACCTTC
many	-	TRBV11-2	TRBJ2-3	CASSYTLAPTDTQYF	TGTGCCAGCAGTTACACATTAGCACCCACAGATACGCAGTATTTT
-	TRBD2	TRBV5-1	TRBJ2-2	CASSSGGGELFF	TGCGCCAGCAGCTCGGGAGGCGGGGAGCTGTTTTTT
few	-	TRBV2	TRBJ2-3	CASSRQWTDTQYF	TGTGCCAGCAGTCGGCAATGGACGGATACGCAGTATTTT
-	-	TRBV27	TRBJ2-5	CASSLSDGKETQYF	TGTGCCAGCAGTTTATCGGACGGGAAAGAGACCCAGTACTTC
-	-	TRBV12-3/TRBV12-4	TRBJ2-5	CASRGGVYQETQYF	TGTGCCAGCAGAGGGGGGGTATACCAAGAGACCCAGTACTTC